A single sample is the source of the 14 T cell receptor beta chains below, sequenced in a study of blood T cell repertoires in COVID-19. The repertoire was sequenced with immunoSEQ multiplex PCR; TCRdb's copy has only in-frame clones and lacks some. The sample holds 200,000 to 250,000 clones, 85% to 90% seen once. Sequenced: PBMCs or T cells enriched from blood (not recorded which). These TCRs come from a man between 25 and 39 years old who had been exposed to COVID-19.

This chain links TRBV6-5 with TRBJ1-2; D gene unclear. Germline CDR1 MNHEY, CDR2 SVGAGI. This CDR3 is built from 15 residues. The V and J ends lost 2 bases and 4 bases respectively, with 14 bases between them. CDR3 in DNA: TGTGCCAGCAGTTACGACACCTACCGTTCCTATGGCTACACCTTC. Residues: CASSYDTYRSYGYTF.

This chain connects TRBV18 to TRBJ1-1; D is unclear. The CDR3 extends over 18 amino acids. Between the trimmed V and J ends, which lost 3 bases and 0 bases, there was a span of 20 bases. The V gene's germline CDR1 is KGHSH and CDR2 LQKENI. As DNA, the CDR3 is TGTGCCAGCTCACCGACAATTGGTGTGGGCAGCTTGAACACTGAAGCTTTCTTT. This translates into CASSPTIGVGSLNTEAFF.

This rearrangement joins TRBV7-2 to TRBJ1-1; no definite D call. Trimming removed 4 bases at V and 5 bases at J, with 14 bases between. CDR1 SGHTA and CDR2 FQGNSA come from the germline V gene. The CDR3 has 14 amino acids. The CDR3 region is CASSSPGGRTEAFF. The CDR3 DNA reads TGTGCCAGCAGCTCCCCTGGAGGGCGGACTGAAGCTTTCTTT.

CDR3 region: CASSLGTGPVLTF. Written as DNA, the CDR3 is TGCGCCAGCAGCTTGGGGACAGGCCCAGTCCTGACTTTC. The chain joins TRBV5-1 to TRBJ2-6; 7 positions match TRBD1. The ends lost 0 bases at V and 13 bases at J; junction bases unmatched: 4. Germline V gene data show CDR1 as SGHRS and CDR2 as YFSETQ. CDR3 length: 13 amino acids.

The gene calls are TRBV25-1 and TRBJ1-2; D might be TRBD1 (6 bases). V was shortened by 5 bases and J by 4 bases, with 14 bases between the two germline ends. The germline V gene encodes CDR1 MGHDK and CDR2 SYGVNS. CDR3 length equals 14 residues. The CDR3 sequence: CASSRAGASYGYTF. The DNA of the CDR3 is TGTGCCAGCAGTCGGGCAGGGGCCTCCTATGGCTACACCTTC.

The rearrangement uses TRBV5-4 and TRBJ2-2; 8 positions match TRBD1. The CDR3 is made up of 16 amino acids. Per germline, CDR1 SGHNT and CDR2 YYREEE (reference sequence). Trimming at V came to 0 bases and at J to 15 bases, leaving 16 bases not matched to a gene. DNA of the CDR3: TGTGCCAGCAGCTTGGAGGCAGGGGGCACCGCCGCGATGTTGTTTTTT. As protein: CASSLEAGGTAAMLFF.

The V and J genes are TRBV7-9 and TRBJ2-6, with 8 nucleotides matching TRBD1. This CDR3 spans 17 amino acids. Trimming removed 1 base from V and 0 bases from J; junction bases left unmatched: 2. CDR1 and CDR2 from the germline V gene are SEHNR and FQNEAQ (reference sequence). The CDR3 DNA reads as TGTGCCAGCAGCTTAGGGACAGGGCTCTCTGGGGCCAACGTCCTGACTTTC. Amino acids: CASSLGTGLSGANVLTF.

J is TRBJ1-2 and V is TRBV19; the D gene is possibly TRBD1 (6 bases). The CDR3 covers 14 residues. Germline values: CDR1 LNHDA, CDR2 SQIVND (reference sequence). V was pared by 6 bases and J by 7 bases, with 18 bases between. CDR3 residues: CASSTQRVGAGYTF. CDR3 DNA: TGTGCCAGTAGCACCCAGCGTGTGGGGGCTGGCTACACCTTC. Variable domain in full (rest from reference TRBV19 and TRBJ1-2): DGGITQSPKYLFRKEGQNVTLSCEQNLNHDAMYWYRQDPGQGLRLIYYSQIVNDFQKGDIAEGYSVSREKKESFPLTVTSAQKNPTAFYLCASSTQRVGAGYTFGSGTRLTVV.

The rearrangement links TRBV5-4 to TRBJ2-5; TRBD2 matches at 11 bases. The CDR3 covers 14 residues. Germline trimming cut 7 bases from V and 3 bases from J; bases unmatched to any gene: 5. Germline CDR1 SGHNT, CDR2 YYREEE (reference sequence). CDR3 sequence reads: CASQTSGVEETQYF. The CDR3 DNA reads TGTGCCAGCCAGACTAGCGGGGTAGAAGAGACCCAGTACTTC.

This clone has only one observation. The CDR3 DNA is TGTGCCAGCAGTCCCGCGGGGGGAACCCAGTACTTC. Translated, it gives CASSPAGGTQYF. V and J are TRBV6-5 and TRBJ2-5; 8 nucleotides match TRBD2. Germline values: CDR1 MNHEY, CDR2 SVGAGI. V trimming: 5 bases; J trimming: 8 bases; junction bases outside the gene matches: 4. CDR3 length: 12 residues.

This clone has only one observation. This chain links TRBV6-5 with TRBJ1-1; 7 nucleotides align to TRBD1. Per germline, CDR1 MNHEY and CDR2 SVGAGI. The CDR3 has 14 amino acids. The V gene end was trimmed by 2 bases and the J gene end by 3 bases; junction bases not matched to a gene: 3. The CDR3 nucleotides read TGTGCCAGCAGTTACACAACAGGGGACACTGAAGCTTTCTTT. Amino acid sequence: CASSYTTGDTEAFF.

The chain uses TRBV7-6 and TRBJ2-5; the match to TRBD2 covers 16 bases. The germline CDR1 and CDR2 sequences are SGHVS and FNYEAQ. J was trimmed by 6 bases and V by 5 bases; bases with no gene match: 6. The CDR3 has 16 residues. The CDR3 bases are TGTGCCAGCAGCCCCGGGACTAGCGGGGGGGCACAGACCCAGTACTTC. Protein: CASSPGTSGGAQTQYF.

The gene calls are TRBV20-1 and TRBJ1-2; no firm D call. Between the trimmed V and J ends, which lost 3 bases and 4 bases, there was a span of 9 bases. Germline CDR1 DFQATT, CDR2 SNEGSKA (reference sequence). The CDR3 runs 12 residues. CDR3 in DNA: TGCAGTGCTAGTAGGAGACGCTATGGCTACACCTTC. Amino acid sequence: CSASRRRYGYTF.

The V gene is TRBV3-1 (or the pseudogene TRBV3-2), the J gene TRBJ2-2; no firm D call. CDR1 LGHDT and CDR2 YNNKEL come from the germline V gene (reference sequence). Trimming removed 2 bases at V and 4 bases at J, with 2 bases between. The CDR3 runs 12 residues. This CDR3 is CASSQLTGELFF. CDR3 coding DNA: TGTGCCAGCAGCCAACTCACCGGGGAGCTGTTTTTT.